Following are 22 T cell receptor beta chains from one sample sequenced in a study of T cells in Graves' hyperthyroidism and ophthalmopathy. The TCR beta CDR3 regions underwent amplification using RNA transcripts as the source. The TCR CDR3 first-round RT-PCR relied on the HTBI primer set. Using its own MiXCR run on the multiplex PCR reads, TCRdb lists one record per CDR3 protein. The repertoire includes a few hundred thousand distinct CDR3 sequences, 21% of them detected once, and roughly 52% sits in the top ten. Sequenced input: blood. These receptor sequences come from a woman in her 50s with Graves' hyperthyroidism.

This clonotype was observed many times. V is TRBV20-1 and J is TRBJ2-3, with a tentative D call TRBD2 (6 bases). The CDR3 loop spans 15 amino acids. V was pared by 7 bases and J by 3 bases, with 20 bases between. Germline V gene lookup returns CDR1 DFQATT and CDR2 SNEGSKA (reference sequence). The CDR3 is CSVPPRAGPTDTQYF. In nucleotides, the CDR3 is TGCAGTGTCCCCCCCCGAGCGGGCCCGACAGATACGCAGTATTTT.

This clonotype was counted many times. The chain couples TRBV20-1 to TRBJ2-7; D unclear. The CDR3 covers 15 residues. Germline CDR1 and CDR2: DFQATT and SNEGSKA (reference sequence). V lost 5 bases and J 0 bases, leaving 17 bases between the germline ends. In nucleotides, the CDR3 is TGCAGTGCTGCGACTCCGACTTCCTTCTCCTACGAGCAGTACTTC. It translates to CSAATPTSFSYEQYF.

The rearrangement joins TRBV19 to TRBJ2-2; TRBD2 matches 8 bases. V dropped 3 bases and J dropped 3; count of bases not matched to a gene: 3. This CDR3 has 15 amino acids. Germline CDR1 reads LNHDA; CDR2 reads SQIVND (reference sequence). CDR3 amino acids: CASSISGRDTGELFF. The CDR3 DNA is TGTGCCAGTAGTATCTCCGGGAGGGACACCGGGGAGCTGTTTTTT.

A few counts support this clonotype. The genes are TRBV9 and TRBJ2-1; D possibly corresponds to TRBD1 (6 bases). This CDR3 has 15 amino acids. Germline V lookup: CDR1 SGDLS, CDR2 YYNGEE. V lost 0 bases and J 2 bases, leaving 9 bases between the germline ends. CDR3 bases: TGTGCCAGCAGCGTAGAAGGGGGAACCTACAATGAGCAGTTCTTC. It encodes CASSVEGGTYNEQFF. Combining the CDR3 with reference TRBV9 and TRBJ2-1 gives the whole variable domain DSGVTQTPKHLITATGQRVTLRCSPRSGDLSVYWYQQSLDQGLQFLIQYYNGEERAKGNILERFSAQQFPDLHSELNLSSLELGDSALYFCASSVEGGTYNEQFFGPGTRLTVL.

This clonotype was recorded many times. J is TRBJ2-5 and V is TRBV9; 9 nucleotides line up with TRBD1. J was trimmed by 3 bases and V by 4 bases; bases with no gene match: 7. This CDR3 has 15 amino acids. Germline CDR1 reads SGDLS; CDR2 reads YYNGEE. The DNA of the CDR3 is TGTGCCAGCAGCCCCTTGGGACAGGGAAAAGAGACCCAGTACTTC. This translates into CASSPLGQGKETQYF.

This clonotype occurred a few times. The genes are TRBV10-3 and TRBJ2-1; 9 bases are shared with TRBD1. Germline lookup yields CDR1 ENHRY and CDR2 SYGVKD. The junction had 8 bases not matched to a gene; V was cut back by 5 bases and J by 9 bases. This CDR3 spans 14 amino acids. Here the CDR3 reads CAISRIETGGEQFF. DNA for the CDR3: TGTGCCATCAGTAGAATCGAGACAGGGGGTGAGCAGTTCTTC.

This clonotype has a count of ten or more. The V call is TRBV28, the J call TRBJ1-2, with 7 bases matching TRBD1. This CDR3 contains 14 residues. V was pared by 5 bases and J by 8 bases, with 11 bases of the junction left unmatched. Germline V gene lookup returns CDR1 MDHEN and CDR2 SYDVKM. The CDR3 loop is CASSNVRGGGGYTF. In DNA, the CDR3 is TGTGCCAGCAGTAACGTCAGAGGGGGCGGGGGCTACACCTTC.

This chain connects TRBV2 to TRBJ1-1; D is possibly TRBD1 (6 bases). Trimming took 4 bases from V and 1 from J, leaving 19 bases between them. Germline CDR1 reads SNHLY; CDR2 reads FYNNEI. The CDR3 consists of 17 residues. The CDR3 sequence is CASSVTLQGSANTEAFF. DNA for the CDR3: TGTGCCAGCAGTGTTACATTACAGGGATCCGCGAACACTGAAGCTTTCTTT. Filled out from reference TRBV2 and TRBJ1-1, the complete variable domain reads EPEVTQTPSHQVTQMGQEVILRCVPISNHLYFYWYRQILGQKVEFLVSFYNNEISEKSEIFDDQFSVERPDGSNFTLKIRSTKLEDSAMYFCASSVTLQGSANTEAFFGQGTRLTVV.

This clonotype occurred many times. The gene calls are TRBV28 and TRBJ2-7, with no clear D. Germline lookup yields CDR1 MDHEN and CDR2 SYDVKM. V gave up 3 bases and J gave up 7 bases, with 13 bases separating them. The CDR3 covers 13 residues. CDR3 nucleotide sequence: TGTGCCAGCAGTTTGTCTTCGACTGTTGAGCAGTACTTC. Its protein is CASSLSSTVEQYF.

This clonotype was observed at least ten times. The chain has TRBV28 and TRBJ1-5; 8 positions match TRBD1. The V gene's germline CDR1 is MDHEN and CDR2 SYDVKM. With V trimmed by 7 bases and J by 5 bases, 10 bases remained unmatched. The CDR3 contains 15 residues. DNA of the CDR3: TGTGCCAGCATATATACCCCAGGGGGCCATCAGCCCCAGCATTTT. It specifies CASIYTPGGHQPQHF.

This clonotype was counted at least ten times. V gene TRBV5-1 combines with J gene TRBJ2-7, with 7 bases fitting TRBD1. The germline V gene has CDR1 SGHRS and CDR2 YFSETQ. There are 12 residues in the CDR3. The trim removed 3 bases at V and 6 bases at J, leaving 3 bases unmatched. For the CDR3, the DNA is TGCGCCAGCAGCTCGGACAGGCTCGAGCAGTACTTC. Translating gives CASSSDRLEQYF. The full variable domain, completed using reference TRBV5-1 and TRBJ2-7, is KAGVTQTPRYLIKTRGQQVTLSCSPISGHRSVSWYQQTPGQGLQFLFEYFSETQRNKGNFPGRFSGRQFSNSRSEMNVSTLELGDSALYLCASSSDRLEQYFGPGTRLTVT.

CDR3 DNA: TGTGCCAGCAGCCCCCCCGGGGTTGGGGAGATCGGGGGCGAGCAGTACTTC. Its translation is CASSPPGVGEIGGEQYF. This rearrangement joins TRBV7-2 to TRBJ2-7; D is possibly TRBD2 (6 bases). Trimming cost V 5 bases and J 6 bases, with 26 bases left between them. This CDR3 region has 17 residues. Germline CDR1 is SGHTA and CDR2 is FQGNSA.

The V and J genes are TRBV7-8 and TRBJ2-5; D may match TRBD1 or TRBD2 (5 bases each). The germline V gene has CDR1 SGHVS and CDR2 FQNEAQ. The CDR3 runs 16 residues. V lost 6 bases and J lost 5, with 22 bases in between. The CDR3 DNA sequence: TGTGCCAGCAGACCCGGGACCATCGGCTCCGGGGAGACCCAGTACTTC. Its protein product is CASRPGTIGSGETQYF.

The chain recombines TRBV10-3 with TRBJ1-6; D is possibly TRBD1 (6 bases). This CDR3 spans 15 amino acids. Germline loops: CDR1 ENHRY, CDR2 SYGVKD. The V and J ends lost 4 bases and 7 bases respectively, with 14 bases between them. The CDR3 bases are TGTGCCATCAGTGCGAGCGACAGGTGGAATTCACCCCTCCACTTT. Translated, it gives CAISASDRWNSPLHF.

There are a few counts of this clonotype. This chain links TRBV14 with TRBJ1-2; D may be TRBD1 (5 bases). The germline V gene encodes CDR1 SGHDN and CDR2 FVKESK. V was pared by 0 bases and J by 5 bases, with 10 bases between. The CDR3 has 14 amino acids. The CDR3 is CASSQDSDSYGYTF. The CDR3 bases are TGTGCCAGCAGCCAAGATTCCGACAGTTATGGCTACACCTTC.

This clonotype was recorded at least ten times. The rearrangement links TRBV11-2 to TRBJ1-1; 7 bases map to TRBD1. CDR3 length equals 15 residues. Germline CDR1 is SGHAT and CDR2 is FQNNGV. Trimming at V came to 5 bases and at J to 5 bases, leaving 11 bases not matched to a gene. The CDR3 is CASSQKDRRLTEAFF. The CDR3 DNA sequence: TGTGCCAGCAGCCAAAAGGACAGGCGTTTAACTGAAGCTTTCTTT.

V and J are TRBV20-1 and TRBJ2-3; D perhaps matches TRBD2 (6 bases). CDR1 and CDR2 (germline): DFQATT, SNEGSKA (reference sequence). CDR3 length: 16 residues. Trimming took 7 bases from V and 0 from J, leaving 20 bases between them. In DNA form, the CDR3 reads TGCAGTGATATCGGGCCCGGGAGAGGGAGCACAGATACGCAGTATTTT. Protein sequence: CSDIGPGRGSTDTQYF.

This clonotype was seen many times. The chain links TRBV6-1 to TRBJ2-3; D call uncertain. CDR1 and CDR2 from the germline V gene are MNHNS and SASEGT. CDR3 length: 14 amino acids. V lost 6 bases and J lost 2, with 12 bases in between. CDR3 protein: CASSADGYTDTQYF. The CDR3 region has the DNA TGTGCCAGCAGCGCGGACGGATACACAGATACGCAGTATTTT.

The chain joins TRBV5-1 to TRBJ1-1; D is ambiguous. Trimming stripped 0 bases from V and 0 bases from J, with 18 bases between. The germline V gene has CDR1 SGHRS and CDR2 YFSETQ. The CDR3 loop spans 18 amino acids. DNA of the CDR3: TGCGCCAGCAGCTTGGAGGGCAGCGCAACGGGAATGAACACTGAAGCTTTCTTT. It specifies CASSLEGSATGMNTEAFF.

The gene calls are TRBV18 and TRBJ1-6, with D possibly being TRBD1 (6 bases). CDR1 and CDR2 from the germline V gene are KGHSH and LQKENI. The CDR3 extends over 15 amino acids. Trimming removed 1 base from V and 6 bases from J, with 10 bases in between. The CDR3 spells CASSPLDSGNSPLHF. As DNA, the CDR3 is TGTGCCAGCTCACCACTGGACAGTGGTAATTCACCCCTCCACTTT.

Remarks on this clonotype: At one end, the junction sequence differs from germline, possibly due to a read error. Written as DNA, the CDR3 is TGTGCCAGCAGTTTTAGCTCTGCGAACACTGGAGCTTTCTTT. Its translation is CASSFSSANTGAFF. V is TRBV28 and J is TRBJ1-1; D not resolved. Germline CDR1 MDHEN, CDR2 SYDVKM. The CDR3 sequence is 14 residues long.

This clonotype was recorded many times. This chain joins TRBV20-1 and TRBJ2-1, with 7 positions matching TRBD1. This CDR3 region has 13 residues. CDR1 DFQATT and CDR2 SNEGSKA come from the germline V gene (reference sequence). V lost 5 bases and J lost 2; bases outside the gene matches: 3. As DNA, the CDR3 is TGCAGTGCTCAGGGACAGCCCTACAATGAGCAGTTCTTC. It is translated as CSAQGQPYNEQFF.